The sequence of this TCR beta chain was determined in a study of T-cell memory formation after mild COVID-19 (dated by TCRdb to the early 2020s). Study-level background: TCR sequence clusters from the two donors were found to be largely donor specific. Two young, previously healthy adult volunteers made up the cohort, one male and one female. In a couple of donors, T-cell clones that expanded and contracted after mild COVID-19 were tracked by sequencing TCRalpha and TCRbeta repertoires over time. General study outcomes and caveats: SARS-CoV-2 specificity was not confirmed for the second-wave clones peaking on day 37. The detection of some responding clones in pre-infection memory suggests that pre-existing cross-reactive memory T cells joined the SARS-CoV-2 response. Contracting CD4+ clones turned up mainly in the CM and EM memory subsets, whereas EMRA was where CD8+ clones were enriched. Clones contracting from day 15 to 85 had balanced CD4/CD8 phenotypes, while a second wave expanding from day 15 to 37 was biased towards CD4+. The study covered only a couple of mild cases, and larger cohorts including severe cases with pre-infection samples were considered necessary.

Note on this clonotype: Which antigen it targets is not known. The sample holds no much larger clone one base away, and base qualities are not on file.

The data were produced on an Illumina NovaSeq 6000. TCRalpha and TCRbeta cDNA libraries were constructed by 5'RACE with constant-segment primers, with sample barcodes and unique molecular identifiers being introduced. RNA was extracted from every sample with Trizol reagent. Library amplification was performed in two PCR steps, and a second sample barcode and Illumina TruSeq adapters were introduced in the second step. Sequencing of the libraries was done on an Illumina NovaSeq, producing 2 x 150 bp paired-end reads. The study's processing was this. The reads were demultiplexed and collapsed into UMI-guided consensus sequences using migec v1.2.7. Using mixcr v2.1.11, UMI consensuses were aligned to TRA and TRB V and J templates and then assembled into clonotypes. A clonotype was counted as expanded or contracted only if both edgeR and NoisET called the change significant, with noise models trained on biological replicates. For edgeR calls, a false discovery rate-adjusted p below 0.01 and a log2 fold-change threshold of 1 were applied. As an exploratory analysis of dynamics, PCA with hierarchical clustering was applied to max-normalized trajectories of the 1000 most abundant clonotypes. Each responding clone was given a CD4 or CD8 phenotype based on the CD4+ and CD8+ repertoires, which had been sequenced separately. TCRdb itself trimmed the public reads at Q25 with fastp, ran MiXCR and retained productive beta chains. Each entry merges the rows of one CDR3 protein and shows their most common DNA and genes. These V and J calls rely on TCRdb rather than the paper's analysis. This sample holds approximately 490,000 distinct CDR3 sequences; roughly 22% were observed only once. The ten largest clones represent around 13% of the sample.

Ficoll-Paque density gradient centrifugation was the method used to isolate PBMCs. The sequenced sample consisted of PBMCs or a T cell subset sorted from them (not recorded which). The receptor's source is an adult woman who had mild COVID-19 (a few samples of this study predate the infection). The sample titles of this study are shuffled in the database, so cell type and time point are left out; the donor was told from shared clones.

The bases read TGTGCCAGCAGCTTAGATAGATCTGCTGGGGCCAACGTCCTGACTTTC. It specifies CASSLDRSAGANVLTF. Rearrangement joined TRBV7-9 to TRBJ2-6; no confident D gene assignment can be made. Including cysteine and phenylalanine, the CDR3 has 16 amino acids. The entry retains the CDR3 DNA only, 48 bases that are in frame from base 1. For CDR1 and CDR2, the germline V gene (reference sequence) lists SEHNR and FQNEAQ. Trimming removed 1 base from V and 2 bases from J, leaving 9 bases between the germline ends.